This T cell receptor beta chain was sequenced for a study of blood T cell repertoires in COVID-19. Background on the study: The origin of the acute and convalescent COVID-19 samples was the United States, Italy and Spain. Sources were T cells, B-cell-depleted T cells, or PBMCs; the material itself was cDNA or gDNA.

In the authors' methods: Nucleated cell number was recorded as an estimate derived from reference gene primer amplification. Generated by immunoSEQ multiplex PCR, the TCRdb table keeps only in-frame clones and is missing some. V and J calls plus clone size are reproduced from that table; the DNA served to infer D and trimming. This table has about 200,000 clones, roughly three quarters appearing once. Recruits, aged 18 to 89 years, lived in about two dozen US areas. The sequencing input was PBMCs or T cells enriched from blood (not recorded which). The receptor was isolated from a woman aged 45-65 years with acute COVID-19.

CDR3 in DNA: TGTGCCAGCAGTTCCTTGACGGGAGCCTCTGGAAACACCATATATTTT. Its protein is CASSSLTGASGNTIYF. The chain is built from TRBV28 and TRBJ1-3; no definite D call. Germline CDR1 reads MDHEN; CDR2 reads SYDVKM. CDR3 size: 16 residues. V dropped 4 bases and J dropped 0 bases, with 13 bases sitting between them.